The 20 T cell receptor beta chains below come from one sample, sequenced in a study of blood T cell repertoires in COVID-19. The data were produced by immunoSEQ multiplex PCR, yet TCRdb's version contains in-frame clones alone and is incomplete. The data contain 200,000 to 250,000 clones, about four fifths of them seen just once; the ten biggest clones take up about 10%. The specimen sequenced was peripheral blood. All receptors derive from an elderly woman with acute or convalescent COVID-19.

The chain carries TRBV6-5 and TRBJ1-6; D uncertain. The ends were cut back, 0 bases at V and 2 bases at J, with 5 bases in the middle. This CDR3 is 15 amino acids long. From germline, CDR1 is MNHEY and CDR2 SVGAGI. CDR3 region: CASSYSEPYNSPLHF. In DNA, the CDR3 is TGTGCCAGCAGTTACTCGGAGCCCTATAATTCACCCCTCCACTTT.

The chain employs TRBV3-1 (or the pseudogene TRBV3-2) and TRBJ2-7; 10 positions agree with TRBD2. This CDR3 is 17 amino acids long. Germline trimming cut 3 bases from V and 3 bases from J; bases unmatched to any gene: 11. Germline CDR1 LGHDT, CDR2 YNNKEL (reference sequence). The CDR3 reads CASSQGIRLAGYYEQYF. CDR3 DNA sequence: TGTGCCAGCAGCCAGGGGATCCGACTAGCGGGCTACTACGAGCAGTACTTC.

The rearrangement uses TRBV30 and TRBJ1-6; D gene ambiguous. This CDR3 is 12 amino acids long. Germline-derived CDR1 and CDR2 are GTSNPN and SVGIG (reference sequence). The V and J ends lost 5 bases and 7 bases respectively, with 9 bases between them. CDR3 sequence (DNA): TGTGCCTGGGGGCCACGGAATTCACCCCTCCACTTT. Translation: CAWGPRNSPLHF.

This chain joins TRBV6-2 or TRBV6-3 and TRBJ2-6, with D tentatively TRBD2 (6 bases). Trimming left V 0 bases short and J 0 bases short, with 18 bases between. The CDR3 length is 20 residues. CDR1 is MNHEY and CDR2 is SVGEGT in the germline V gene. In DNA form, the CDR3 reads TGTGCCAGCAGTTACTCTTTAACCGGGAGAAGGATCTCTGGGGCCAACGTCCTGACTTTC. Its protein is CASSYSLTGRRISGANVLTF.

The CDR3 DNA follows: TGCGCCAGCAGCTTGGCGGGACTAGAGGCAGATACGCAGTATTTT. Protein sequence: CASSLAGLEADTQYF. The chain combines TRBV5-1 with TRBJ2-3; 8 nucleotides match TRBD2. Germline loops: CDR1 SGHRS, CDR2 YFSETQ. The CDR3 loop spans 15 amino acids. V shed 0 bases, J shed 4 bases, and the junction held 4 bases outside the gene matches.

DNA of the CDR3: TGTGCCAGCAGCGTACGGAGCGCGGGGGGCGCCCCCGGGGAGCTGTTTTTT. Its translation: CASSVRSAGGAPGELFF. The chain has TRBV7-2 and TRBJ2-2; 8 nucleotides line up with TRBD2. The CDR3 spans 17 residues. The trim removed 5 bases at V and 6 bases at J, leaving 14 bases unmatched. From germline, CDR1 is SGHTA and CDR2 FQGNSA.

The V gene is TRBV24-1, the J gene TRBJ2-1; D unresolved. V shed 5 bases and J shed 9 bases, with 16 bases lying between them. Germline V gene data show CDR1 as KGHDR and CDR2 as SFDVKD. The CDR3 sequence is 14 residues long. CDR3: CATSVGDNFGEQFF. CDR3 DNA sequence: TGTGCCACCAGTGTAGGCGACAATTTCGGTGAGCAGTTCTTC.

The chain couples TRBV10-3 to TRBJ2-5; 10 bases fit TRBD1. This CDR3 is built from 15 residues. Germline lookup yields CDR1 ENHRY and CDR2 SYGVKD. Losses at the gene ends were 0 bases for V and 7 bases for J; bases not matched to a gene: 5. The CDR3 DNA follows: TGTGCCATCAGTGAGTCGACAGGGGGCGGGGTGACCCAGTACTTC. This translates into CAISESTGGGVTQYF.

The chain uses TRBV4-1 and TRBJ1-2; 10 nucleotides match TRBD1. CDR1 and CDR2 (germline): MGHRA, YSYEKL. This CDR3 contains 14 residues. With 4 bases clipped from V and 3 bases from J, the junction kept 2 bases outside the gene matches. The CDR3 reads CASSPTGGDYGYTF. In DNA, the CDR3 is TGCGCCAGCAGCCCGACAGGGGGCGACTATGGCTACACCTTC.

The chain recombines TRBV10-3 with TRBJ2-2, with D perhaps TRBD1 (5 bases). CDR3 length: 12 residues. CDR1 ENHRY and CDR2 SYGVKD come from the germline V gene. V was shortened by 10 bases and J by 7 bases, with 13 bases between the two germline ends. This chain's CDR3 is CATGQGYGELFF. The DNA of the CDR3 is TGTGCCACCGGACAAGGGTACGGGGAGCTGTTTTTT.

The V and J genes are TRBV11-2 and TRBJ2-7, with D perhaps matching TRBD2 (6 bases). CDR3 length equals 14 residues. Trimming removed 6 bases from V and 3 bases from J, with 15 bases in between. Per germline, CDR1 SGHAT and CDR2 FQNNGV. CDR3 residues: CASRLPGLGYEQYF. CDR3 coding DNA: TGTGCCAGCAGGCTTCCGGGACTTGGCTACGAGCAGTACTTC. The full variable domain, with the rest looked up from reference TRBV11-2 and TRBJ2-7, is EAGVAQSPRYKIIEKRQSVAFWCNPISGHATLYWYQQILGQGPKLLIQFQNNGVVDDSQLPKDRFSAERLKGVDSTLKIQPAKLEDSAVYLCASRLPGLGYEQYFGPGTRLTVT.

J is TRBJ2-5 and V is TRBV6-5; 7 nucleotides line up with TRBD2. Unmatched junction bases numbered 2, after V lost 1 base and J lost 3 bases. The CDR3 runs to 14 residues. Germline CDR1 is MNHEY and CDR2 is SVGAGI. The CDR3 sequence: CASSYFGGEETQYF. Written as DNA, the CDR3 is TGTGCCAGCAGTTACTTTGGGGGGGAAGAGACCCAGTACTTC.

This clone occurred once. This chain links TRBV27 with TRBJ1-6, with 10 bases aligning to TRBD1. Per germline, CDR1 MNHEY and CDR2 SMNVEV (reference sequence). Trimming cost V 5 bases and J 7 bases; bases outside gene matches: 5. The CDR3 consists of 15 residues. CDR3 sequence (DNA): TGTGCCAGCAGTCGAGGGGACAGGGGAAATTCACCCCTCCACTTT. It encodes CASSRGDRGNSPLHF.

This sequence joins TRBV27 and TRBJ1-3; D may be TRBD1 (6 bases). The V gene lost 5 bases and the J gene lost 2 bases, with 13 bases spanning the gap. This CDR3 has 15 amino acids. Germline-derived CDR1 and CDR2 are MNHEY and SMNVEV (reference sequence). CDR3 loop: CASSPQGLAGNTIYF. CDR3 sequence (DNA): TGTGCCAGCAGTCCACAGGGTTTGGCTGGAAACACCATATATTTT.

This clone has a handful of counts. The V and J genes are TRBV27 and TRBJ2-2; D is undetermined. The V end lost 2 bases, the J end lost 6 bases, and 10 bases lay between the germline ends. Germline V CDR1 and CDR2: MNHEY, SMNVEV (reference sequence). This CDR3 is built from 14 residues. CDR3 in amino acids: CASSLEVEPGELFF. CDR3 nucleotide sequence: TGTGCCAGCAGTTTAGAGGTGGAGCCCGGGGAGCTGTTTTTT.

Here the CDR3 reads CASSPGTSGGQFF. The CDR3 nucleotides read TGTGCCAGCAGCCCGGGGACTAGCGGGGGCCAGTTCTTC. The rearrangement uses TRBV3-1 (or the pseudogene TRBV3-2) and TRBJ2-1; 14 nucleotides match TRBD2. The CDR3 loop spans 13 amino acids. CDR1 LGHDT and CDR2 YNNKEL come from the germline V gene (reference sequence). J gave up 13 bases and V 4 bases, and 3 bases lay outside the gene matches.

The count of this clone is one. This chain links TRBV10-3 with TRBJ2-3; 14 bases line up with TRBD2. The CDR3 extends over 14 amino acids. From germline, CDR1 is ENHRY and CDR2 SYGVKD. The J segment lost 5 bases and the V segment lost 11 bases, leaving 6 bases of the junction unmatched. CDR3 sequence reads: CAVGLAGVKDTQYF. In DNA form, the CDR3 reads TGTGCCGTGGGACTAGCGGGGGTTAAAGATACGCAGTATTTT.

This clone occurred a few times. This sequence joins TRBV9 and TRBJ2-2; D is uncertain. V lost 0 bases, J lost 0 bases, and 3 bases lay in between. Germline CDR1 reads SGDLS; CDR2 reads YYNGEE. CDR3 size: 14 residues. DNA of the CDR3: TGTGCCAGCAGCGTAGCTGCGAACACCGGGGAGCTGTTTTTT. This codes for CASSVAANTGELFF.

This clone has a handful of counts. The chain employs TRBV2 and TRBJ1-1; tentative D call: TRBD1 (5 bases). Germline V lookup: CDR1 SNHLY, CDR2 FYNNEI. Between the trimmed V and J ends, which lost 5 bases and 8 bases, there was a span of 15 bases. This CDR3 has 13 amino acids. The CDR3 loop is CASSPRGGAEAFF. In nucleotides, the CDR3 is TGTGCCAGCAGTCCGCGGGGCGGCGCGGAAGCTTTCTTT.

The CDR3 region has the DNA TGTGCCAGCTCACCGGCGGGAGAGGATTGGTACTCCTACAATGAGCAGTTCTTC. Translating it yields CASSPAGEDWYSYNEQFF. This chain uses TRBV18 with TRBJ2-1; 7 bases agree with TRBD2. The CDR3 is 18 amino acids. V was pared by 3 bases and J by 0 bases, with 11 bases of the junction left unmatched. The germline V gene encodes CDR1 KGHSH and CDR2 LQKENI.